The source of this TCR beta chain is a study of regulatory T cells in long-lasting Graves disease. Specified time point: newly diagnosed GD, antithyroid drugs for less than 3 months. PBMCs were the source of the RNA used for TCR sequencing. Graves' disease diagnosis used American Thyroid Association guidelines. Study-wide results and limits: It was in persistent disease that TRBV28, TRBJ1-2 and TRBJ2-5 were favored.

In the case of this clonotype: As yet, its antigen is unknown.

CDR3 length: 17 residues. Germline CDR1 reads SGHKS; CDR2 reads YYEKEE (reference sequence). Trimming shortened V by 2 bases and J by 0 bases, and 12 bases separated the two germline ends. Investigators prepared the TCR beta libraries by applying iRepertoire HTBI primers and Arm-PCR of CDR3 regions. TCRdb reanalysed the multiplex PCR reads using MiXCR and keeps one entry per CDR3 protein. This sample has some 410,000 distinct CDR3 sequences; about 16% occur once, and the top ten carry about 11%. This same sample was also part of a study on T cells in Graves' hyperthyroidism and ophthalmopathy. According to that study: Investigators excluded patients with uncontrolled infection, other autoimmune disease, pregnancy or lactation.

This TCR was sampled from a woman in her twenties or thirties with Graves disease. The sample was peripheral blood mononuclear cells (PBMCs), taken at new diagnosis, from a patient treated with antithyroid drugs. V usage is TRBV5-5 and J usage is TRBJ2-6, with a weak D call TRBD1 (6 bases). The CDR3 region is CASSFLRGGSGANVLTF. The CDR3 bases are TGTGCCAGCAGCTTCCTCCGAGGGGGCTCTGGGGCCAACGTCCTGACTTTC.